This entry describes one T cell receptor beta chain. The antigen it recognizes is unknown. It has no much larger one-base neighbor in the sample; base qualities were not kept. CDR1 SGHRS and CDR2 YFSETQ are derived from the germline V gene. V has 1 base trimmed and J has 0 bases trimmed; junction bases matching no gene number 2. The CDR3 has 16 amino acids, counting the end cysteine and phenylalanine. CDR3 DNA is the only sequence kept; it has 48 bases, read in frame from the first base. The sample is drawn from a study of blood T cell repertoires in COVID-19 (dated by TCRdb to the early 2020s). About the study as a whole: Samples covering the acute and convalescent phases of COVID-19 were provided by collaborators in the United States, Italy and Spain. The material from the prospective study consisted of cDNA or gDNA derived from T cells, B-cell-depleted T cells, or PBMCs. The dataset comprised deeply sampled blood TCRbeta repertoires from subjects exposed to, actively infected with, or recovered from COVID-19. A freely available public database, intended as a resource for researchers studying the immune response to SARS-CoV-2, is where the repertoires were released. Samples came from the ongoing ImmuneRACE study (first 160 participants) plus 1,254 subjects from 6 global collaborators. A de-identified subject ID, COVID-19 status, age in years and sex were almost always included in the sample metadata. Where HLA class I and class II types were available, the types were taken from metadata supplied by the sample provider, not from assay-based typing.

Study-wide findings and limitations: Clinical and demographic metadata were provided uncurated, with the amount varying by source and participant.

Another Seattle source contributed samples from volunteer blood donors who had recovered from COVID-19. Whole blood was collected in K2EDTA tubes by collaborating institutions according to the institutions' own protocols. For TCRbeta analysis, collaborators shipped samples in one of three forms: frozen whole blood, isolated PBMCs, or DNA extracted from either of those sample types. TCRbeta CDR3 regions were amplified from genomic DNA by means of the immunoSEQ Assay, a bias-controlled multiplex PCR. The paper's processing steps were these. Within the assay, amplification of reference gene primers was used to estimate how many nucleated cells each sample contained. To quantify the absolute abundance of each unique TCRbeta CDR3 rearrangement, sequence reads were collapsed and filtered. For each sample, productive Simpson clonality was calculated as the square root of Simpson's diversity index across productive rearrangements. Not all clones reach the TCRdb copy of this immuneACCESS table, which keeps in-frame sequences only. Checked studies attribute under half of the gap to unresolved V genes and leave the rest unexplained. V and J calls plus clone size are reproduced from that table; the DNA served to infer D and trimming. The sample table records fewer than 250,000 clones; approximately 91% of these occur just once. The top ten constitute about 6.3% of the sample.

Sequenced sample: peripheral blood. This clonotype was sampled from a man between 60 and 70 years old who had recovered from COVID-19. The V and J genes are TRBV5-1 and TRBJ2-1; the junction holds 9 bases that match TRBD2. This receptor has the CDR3 CASSLRTSDSYNEQFF. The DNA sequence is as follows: TGCGCCAGCAGCTTGAGGACTAGCGACTCCTACAATGAGCAGTTCTTC.